The 26 T cell receptor beta chains given below trace back to one sample, sequenced in a study of T cell repertoires in cytomegalovirus infection. Each CDR3 protein gets one entry after TCRdb re-called the reads with MiXCR. This sample has some 400,000 distinct CDR3 sequences, with less than 20% found just once. Material: PBMCs. These receptors originate from a human donor in good health (CMV status not recorded). Some clones in this sample may be carry-over from other donors' samples.

This chain uses TRBV29-1 with TRBJ2-7; 7 bases map to TRBD1. The ends lost 1 base at V and 0 bases at J; junction bases unmatched: 3. The CDR3 has 14 amino acids. CDR1 and CDR2 from the germline V gene are SQVTM and ANQGSEA. CDR3 in amino acids: CSVEGQGRSYEQYF. DNA of the CDR3: TGCAGCGTTGAAGGACAGGGACGCTCCTACGAGCAGTACTTC.

This clonotype was recorded at least ten times. The chain combines TRBV12-3 or TRBV12-4 with TRBJ1-2; the D is unclear. Trimming removed 6 bases from V and 2 bases from J, with 13 bases in between. CDR3 length: 14 residues. Here the CDR3 reads CASSPGRRNYGYTF. The CDR3 nucleotides read TGTGCCAGCAGCCCCGGGAGGCGGAACTATGGCTACACCTTC.

In its sample, this clonotype was seen many times. The chain employs TRBV28 and TRBJ2-7, with D tentatively TRBD1 (5 bases). There are 14 residues in the CDR3. Trimming cost V 8 bases and J 0 bases, with 14 bases left between them. Germline V gene lookup returns CDR1 MDHEN and CDR2 SYDVKM. The CDR3 DNA is TGTGCCAGCGACACAGGCGTAAGCTCCTACGAGCAGTACTTC. The encoded protein is CASDTGVSSYEQYF. Supplemented by reference TRBV28 and TRBJ2-7, the full variable domain reads DVKVTQSSRYLVKRTGEKVFLECVQDMDHENMFWYRQDPGLGLRLIYFSYDVKMKEKGDIPEGYSVSREKKERFSLILESASTNQTSMYLCASDTGVSSYEQYFGPGTRLTVT.

This clonotype was counted between two and nine times. Written as DNA, the CDR3 is TGTGCCAGCAGCTTTGGACTAGAGGACACCGGGGAGCTGTTTTTT. Translated, it gives CASSFGLEDTGELFF. V is TRBV7-6 and J is TRBJ2-2, with TRBD2 matching 7 bases. Germline V gives CDR1 SGHVS, CDR2 FNYEAQ. The junction had 4 bases not matched to a gene; V was cut back by 3 bases and J by 3 bases. The CDR3 has 15 amino acids.

The CDR3 loop is CSAKYHLGANEQFF. CDR3 nucleotides: TGCAGTGCTAAGTACCATCTGGGAGCGAATGAGCAGTTCTTC. This chain connects TRBV20-1 to TRBJ2-1; D is perhaps TRBD2 (5 bases). The CDR3 is 14 amino acids. V was trimmed by 4 bases and J by 7 bases, leaving 17 bases between them. Germline CDR1 reads DFQATT; CDR2 reads SNEGSKA (reference sequence).

The chain links TRBV29-1 to TRBJ1-3, with no clear D. The CDR3 is made up of 10 amino acids. Trimming stripped 4 bases from V and 8 bases from J, with 6 bases between. Germline CDR1 SQVTM, CDR2 ANQGSEA. CDR3 sequence (DNA): TGCAGCGTTGGTTCAGACACCATATATTTT. Protein product: CSVGSDTIYF.

This clonotype has more than one count but fewer than ten. This chain uses TRBV24-1 with TRBJ1-1; D is unresolved. The germline V and J ends were trimmed by 10 bases and 6 bases, with 17 bases remaining between them. The germline V gene encodes CDR1 KGHDR and CDR2 SFDVKD. The length of the CDR3 is 13 residues. The CDR3 sequence: CATSDSSLAEAFF. The CDR3 nucleotides read TGTGCCACTTCGGACTCGTCTCTGGCTGAAGCTTTCTTT.

The V and J genes are TRBV20-1 and TRBJ2-5; 8 bases align to TRBD2. The V gene's germline CDR1 is DFQATT and CDR2 SNEGSKA (reference sequence). The CDR3 has 16 amino acids. V lost 3 bases and J lost 2; bases outside the gene matches: 11. CDR3 loop: CSARRPLLAAQETQYF. CDR3 DNA sequence: TGCAGTGCTAGGCGGCCGCTACTAGCGGCACAAGAGACCCAGTACTTC.

The table lists this clonotype with a count of one. The chain joins TRBV6-6 to TRBJ2-7; perhaps TRBD1 as D (5 bases). The CDR3 totals 15 residues. V lost 6 bases and J 4 bases, leaving 19 bases between the germline ends. Germline CDR1 is MNHNY and CDR2 is SVGAGI (reference sequence). The CDR3 DNA is TGTGCCAGCAGCGACACCGCGACAGTGGGATACGAGCAGTACTTC. Translated, it gives CASSDTATVGYEQYF.

This clonotype was counted many times. The J gene is TRBJ2-5, the V gene TRBV7-2; tentatively, D is TRBD1 (6 bases). CDR3 length: 15 amino acids. Trimming cost V 5 bases and J 2 bases, with 15 bases left between them. CDR1 is SGHTA, CDR2 FQGNSA, per germline. CDR3 in DNA: TGTGCCAGCAGCCCTCCCGGGACAAAGCAAGAGACCCAGTACTTC. It encodes CASSPPGTKQETQYF. The complete variable domain, with remaining parts taken from reference TRBV7-2 and TRBJ2-5, reads GAGVSQSPSNKVTEKGKDVELRCDPISGHTALYWYRQSLGQGLEFLIYFQGNSAPDKSGLPSDRFSAERTGGSVSTLTIQRTQQEDSAVYLCASSPPGTKQETQYFGPGTRLLVL.

The rearrangement uses TRBV18 and TRBJ2-5; TRBD2 matches at 8 bases. Trimming cost V 2 bases and J 5 bases; bases outside gene matches: 10. From germline, CDR1 is KGHSH and CDR2 LQKENI. This CDR3 spans 16 amino acids. The CDR3 nucleotides read TGTGCCAGCTCACCATTTTCAAGCGGGAGCGGGGAGACCCAGTACTTC. The encoded protein is CASSPFSSGSGETQYF.

In this sample, this clonotype turned up a few times. The DNA of the CDR3 is TGTGCCAGCAGTTACCCGACTGAAAGCAACTATGGCTACACCTTC. It translates to CASSYPTESNYGYTF. V usage is TRBV6-6 and J usage is TRBJ1-2; D ambiguous. V was trimmed by 2 bases and J by 2 bases, leaving 12 bases between them. The CDR3 contains 15 residues. Germline V gene sequence: CDR1 MNHNY, CDR2 SVGAGI (reference sequence).

The J gene is TRBJ1-1, the V gene TRBV11-1; unclear D gene. Germline V gene sequence: CDR1 SGHAT, CDR2 FQDESV (reference sequence). Trimming removed 1 base from V and 5 bases from J, with 14 bases in between. CDR3 length: 15 residues. The CDR3 DNA follows: TGTGCCAGCAGCTTAGAATCTTTGGGGAGGACTGAAGCTTTCTTT. The encoded protein is CASSLESLGRTEAFF.

This clonotype was picked up a small number of times. V is TRBV2 and J is TRBJ2-3; D gene uncertain. Per the germline V gene, CDR1 is SNHLY and CDR2 is FYNNEI. The CDR3 covers 13 residues. V lost 4 bases to trimming and J lost 6 bases, with 11 bases between them. This chain's CDR3 is CASSVNSADTQYF. CDR3 DNA: TGTGCCAGCAGTGTTAACTCGGCGGATACGCAGTATTTT. Full variable domain (outside the CDR3, taken from reference TRBV2 and TRBJ2-3): EPEVTQTPSHQVTQMGQEVILRCVPISNHLYFYWYRQILGQKVEFLVSFYNNEISEKSEIFDDQFSVERPDGSNFTLKIRSTKLEDSAMYFCASSVNSADTQYFGPGTRLTVL.

This clonotype was seen many times. This rearrangement joins TRBV7-2 to TRBJ1-5; 8 bases match TRBD1. The CDR3 spans 14 residues. Germline CDR1 SGHTA, CDR2 FQGNSA. V shed 5 bases, J shed 7 bases, and the junction held 7 bases outside the gene matches. CDR3 residues: CASSTRQGSQPQHF. The CDR3 bases are TGTGCCAGCAGCACCCGACAGGGGAGCCAGCCCCAGCATTTT.

This clonotype was counted ten times or more. This rearrangement joins TRBV7-2 to TRBJ2-7; 11 bases are a match to TRBD2. This CDR3 is 15 amino acids long. Trimming cost V 2 bases and J 4 bases; bases outside gene matches: 4. Germline CDR1 reads SGHTA; CDR2 reads FQGNSA. DNA for the CDR3: TGTGCCAGCAGCTTAATGCTAGCGGGAGGATACGAGCAGTACTTC. This gives the protein CASSLMLAGGYEQYF.

This clonotype occurred many times. The rearrangement joins TRBV7-2 to TRBJ2-7; tentative D call: TRBD2 (6 bases). The CDR3 has 14 amino acids. Between the trimmed V and J ends, which lost 3 bases and 3 bases, there was a span of 12 bases. Germline CDR1 and CDR2: SGHTA and FQGNSA. The CDR3 DNA follows: TGTGCCAGCAGCTTTCGGGGGAAAAGCTACGAGCAGTACTTC. Translated: CASSFRGKSYEQYF.

Of note for this clonotype: This clone may be a read error of a much larger clone one base away. This chain connects TRBV11-2 to TRBJ2-3, with D hard to call. Per germline, CDR1 SGHAT and CDR2 FQNNGV. V was cut by 4 bases and J by 2 bases, with 4 bases left in between. This CDR3 spans 12 amino acids. The CDR3 protein is CASSSVTDTQYF. CDR3 in DNA: TGTGCCAGCAGCTCAGTCACAGATACGCAGTATTTT.

This chain links TRBV6-1 with TRBJ2-3; 9 bases agree with TRBD2. V dropped 8 bases and J dropped 3; count of bases not matched to a gene: 9. Germline CDR1 MNHNS, CDR2 SASEGT. This CDR3 region has 15 residues. DNA for the CDR3: TGTGCCAGCGTATGGACTAGCGAGGGTACAGATACGCAGTATTTT. It encodes CASVWTSEGTDTQYF.

The chain combines TRBV5-4 with TRBJ1-2; D is unclear. CDR1 SGHNT and CDR2 YYREEE come from the germline V gene (reference sequence). The CDR3 runs to 15 residues. Trimming pared 4 bases from V and 9 bases from J, leaving 22 bases between. The CDR3 sequence: CASSLLGESVFSYTF. Written as DNA, the CDR3 is TGTGCCAGCAGCCTCCTTGGAGAGAGCGTTTTTAGCTACACCTTC.

V usage is TRBV20-1 and J usage is TRBJ2-1, with 9 bases identical to TRBD2. CDR3 length equals 16 residues. CDR1 is DFQATT and CDR2 is SNEGSKA in the germline V gene (reference sequence). The V gene end was trimmed by 5 bases and the J gene end by 8 bases; junction bases not matched to a gene: 16. CDR3 in DNA: TGCAGTGCTGGCGGGGTGGCGGGAGGGCCCGCGGATGAGCAGTTCTTC. It yields the protein CSAGGVAGGPADEQFF.

V usage is TRBV2 and J usage is TRBJ1-1, with D unclear. Germline-derived CDR1 and CDR2 are SNHLY and FYNNEI. The CDR3 contains 11 residues. V gave up 8 bases and J gave up 6 bases, with 10 bases separating them. CDR3 loop: CASPHWAEAFF. The CDR3 nucleotides are TGTGCCAGCCCGCACTGGGCTGAAGCTTTCTTT. The variable domain in full, completed from reference TRBV2 and TRBJ1-1, reads EPEVTQTPSHQVTQMGQEVILRCVPISNHLYFYWYRQILGQKVEFLVSFYNNEISEKSEIFDDQFSVERPDGSNFTLKIRSTKLEDSAMYFCASPHWAEAFFGQGTRLTVV.

This clonotype has a count of ten or more. V and J are TRBV12-5 and TRBJ2-6, with D possibly being TRBD1 or TRBD2 (5 bases each). Trimming took 0 bases from V and 0 from J, leaving 15 bases between them. CDR3 length equals 19 residues. The germline CDR1 and CDR2 sequences are LGHNT and FRNRAP. The CDR3 DNA is TGTGCTAGTGGTTTGGTACGGGGCCAGCAGCCCTCTGGGGCCAACGTCCTGACTTTC. Translated: CASGLVRGQQPSGANVLTF.

This clonotype was observed many times. The V call is TRBV7-7, the J call TRBJ2-1, with D possibly TRBD2 on 6 matching bases. Trimming stripped 5 bases from V and 7 bases from J, with 12 bases between. The CDR3 runs 13 residues. Per the germline V gene, CDR1 is SSHAT and CDR2 is FNYEAQ (reference sequence). CDR3 in amino acids: CASSVRAGNEQFF. CDR3 in DNA: TGTGCCAGCAGCGTCAGGGCGGGGAATGAGCAGTTCTTC.

V and J are TRBV7-6 and TRBJ2-5; D remains unclear. Germline CDR1 reads SGHVS; CDR2 reads FNYEAQ. CDR3 length: 14 residues. V lost 3 bases, J lost 5 bases, and 13 bases lay in between. CDR3 sequence reads: CASSFRPGWETQYF. Here the CDR3 DNA reads TGTGCCAGCAGCTTTCGTCCGGGTTGGGAGACCCAGTACTTC. Filled out from reference TRBV7-6 and TRBJ2-5, the complete variable domain reads GAGVSQSPRYKVTKRGQDVALRCDPISGHVSLYWYRQALGQGPEFLTYFNYEAQQDKSGLPNDRFSAERPEGSISTLTIQRTEQRDSAMYRCASSFRPGWETQYFGPGTRLLVL.

Here the CDR3 DNA reads TGCAGTGCCAACTTGTGGGAAGGACAAGAGACCCAGTACTTC. Translating gives CSANLWEGQETQYF. This chain uses TRBV20-1 with TRBJ2-5; D remains unclear. The CDR3 runs 14 residues. V dropped 6 bases and J dropped 2 bases, with 16 bases sitting between them. Germline V lookup: CDR1 DFQATT, CDR2 SNEGSKA (reference sequence).